A single sample is the source of the 26 T cell receptor beta chains below, sequenced in a study of CD8 T cells in ankylosing spondylitis. TCRdb analysed the 5' RACE reads with MiXCR anew, one entry per CDR3 protein. The data contain over 150,000 distinct CDR3 sequences, 9.5% to 15% of them singletons. The sample comprised blood, either unsorted or a sorted T cell fraction (not recorded which). The receptors here all came from a male donor with ankylosing spondylitis or in good health (not recorded which).

Regarding this clonotype: At one of its ends the junction is not consistent with the germline gene, which may arise from a read error. The chain recombines TRBV5-5 with TRBJ2-2; D is perhaps TRBD2 (6 bases). The CDR3 has 14 residues. Germline loops: CDR1 SGHKS, CDR2 YYEKEE (reference sequence). CDR3 DNA: TGTGCCAGCAGCCCCGACCTAACGCCCGGGGAGGTGTTTTTT. Protein: CASSPDLTPGEVFF.

This clonotype has a handful of counts. The V and J genes are TRBV10-1 and TRBJ2-1, with D possibly TRBD2 on 5 matching bases. Per the germline V gene, CDR1 is WNHNN and CDR2 is SYGVQD (reference sequence). This CDR3 region has 14 residues. Trimming shortened V by 3 bases and J by 6 bases, and 12 bases separated the two germline ends. DNA for the CDR3: TGCGCCAGCAGTGATCCTAGCAGACGCAATGAGCAGTTCTTC. This sequence encodes CASSDPSRRNEQFF.

This clonotype was counted at least ten times. The chain joins TRBV29-1 to TRBJ1-1; 7 bases match TRBD1. The CDR3 covers 14 residues. The germline V gene encodes CDR1 SQVTM and CDR2 ANQGSEA. The J segment lost 1 base and the V segment lost 4 bases, leaving 6 bases of the junction unmatched. CDR3 residues: CSVGPRTGNTEAFF. The CDR3 DNA reads as TGCAGCGTTGGACCAAGGACAGGGAACACTGAAGCTTTCTTT.

J is TRBJ2-7 and V is TRBV29-1; 11 bases are shared with TRBD2. The CDR3 is 15 residues long. Germline CDR1 SQVTM, CDR2 ANQGSEA. V gave up 1 base and J gave up 3 bases; unmatched junction bases: 5. The DNA for the CDR3 is TGCAGCGTTGAAGTAGCGGGGGGGGCTTACTACGAGCAGTACTTC. This gives the protein CSVEVAGGAYYEQYF.

V and J are TRBV27 and TRBJ2-7; 8 nucleotides align to TRBD1. Germline CDR1 MNHEY, CDR2 SMNVEV (reference sequence). This CDR3 has 13 amino acids. V was clipped by 6 bases and J by 4 bases; unmatched bases: 5. The CDR3 DNA reads TGTGCCAGCAGGACAGGGGCAGGTTACGAGCAGTACTTC. Protein: CASRTGAGYEQYF.

This clonotype was counted ten times or more. The chain has TRBV19 and TRBJ2-3; D unresolved. Trimming took 0 bases from V and 6 from J, leaving 10 bases between them. The CDR3 contains 14 residues. Germline V lookup: CDR1 LNHDA, CDR2 SQIVND (reference sequence). The CDR3 loop reads CASSIDAGDDTQYF. CDR3 nucleotides: TGTGCCAGTAGTATAGATGCCGGAGATGATACGCAGTATTTT.

V and J are TRBV4-1 and TRBJ1-4; tentatively, D is TRBD1 (5 bases). Germline CDR1 reads MGHRA; CDR2 reads YSYEKL. The CDR3 length is 15 residues. V gave up 1 base and J gave up 8 bases, with 14 bases separating them. CDR3 DNA: TGCGCCAGCAGCCAAGGAAGTCAGGGTGGAGAAAAACTGTTTTTT. As protein: CASSQGSQGGEKLFF.

The V and J genes are TRBV5-1 and TRBJ1-2, with 7 bases lining up with TRBD1. The CDR3 runs 14 residues. Germline values: CDR1 SGHRS, CDR2 YFSETQ. V trimming: 0 bases; J trimming: 5 bases; junction bases outside the gene matches: 4. DNA of the CDR3: TGCGCCAGCAGCTTGGGGGGACAGCTATATGGCTACACCTTC. Translation: CASSLGGQLYGYTF.

This clonotype was seen a handful of times. The rearrangement uses TRBV4-2 and TRBJ2-7, with D perhaps TRBD1 or TRBD2 (5 bases each). Per the germline V gene, CDR1 is LGHNA and CDR2 is YNFKEQ. The CDR3 runs to 17 residues. V was pared by 0 bases and J by 0 bases, with 15 bases between. CDR3 sequence: CASSQERYGANSYEQYF. The CDR3 DNA is TGTGCCAGCAGCCAAGAAAGGTACGGGGCGAACTCCTACGAGCAGTACTTC.

CDR3 residues: CASSPMGLLPNTGELFF. CDR3 in DNA: TGTGCCAGCAGCCCGATGGGCCTCCTGCCCAACACCGGGGAGCTGTTTTTT. The rearrangement uses TRBV9 and TRBJ2-2; D gene unclear. Germline CDR1 and CDR2: SGDLS and YYNGEE. This CDR3 has 17 amino acids. Trimming left V 4 bases short and J 2 bases short, with 18 bases between.

CDR3 in DNA: TGTGCCAGCGCGTGGACAGGGGTGAACACTGAAGCTTTCTTT. Protein product: CASAWTGVNTEAFF. The chain carries TRBV2 and TRBJ1-1; 9 positions match TRBD1. The CDR3 covers 14 residues. From germline, CDR1 is SNHLY and CDR2 FYNNEI. V shed 8 bases and J 0 bases; nucleotides not matched to a gene: 4. Full variable domain (missing parts from reference TRBV2 and TRBJ1-1): EPEVTQTPSHQVTQMGQEVILRCVPISNHLYFYWYRQILGQKVEFLVSFYNNEISEKSEIFDDQFSVERPDGSNFTLKIRSTKLEDSAMYFCASAWTGVNTEAFFGQGTRLTVV.

This clonotype was seen many times. V is TRBV7-9 and J is TRBJ2-4; weak D call: TRBD2 (6 bases). Trimming left V 2 bases short and J 0 bases short, with 11 bases between. Germline V gene sequence: CDR1 SEHNR, CDR2 FQNEAQ (reference sequence). The CDR3 contains 16 residues. CDR3 loop: CASSLKGGLAKNIQYF. The CDR3 DNA sequence: TGTGCCAGCAGCTTAAAGGGAGGTTTAGCCAAAAACATTCAGTACTTC.

The chain joins TRBV5-1 to TRBJ2-1, with TRBD2 matching over 10 bases. The CDR3 has 16 amino acids. Germline values: CDR1 SGHRS, CDR2 YFSETQ. The V and J ends lost 4 bases and 10 bases, in that order; junction bases with no gene match: 14. The CDR3 DNA reads TGCGCCAGCAGCGTGAGCGGGAGGGCATCATCTAGGGAGCAGTTCTTC. Encoded protein: CASSVSGRASSREQFF. The full variable domain, with the rest looked up from reference TRBV5-1 and TRBJ2-1, is KAGVTQTPRYLIKTRGQQVTLSCSPISGHRSVSWYQQTPGQGLQFLFEYFSETQRNKGNFPGRFSGRQFSNSRSEMNVSTLELGDSALYLCASSVSGRASSREQFFGPGTRLTVL.

This clonotype was found a few times. The chain employs TRBV6-5 and TRBJ2-2, with no clear D. Trimming stripped 5 bases from V and 2 bases from J, with 15 bases between. Germline assignment: CDR1 MNHEY and CDR2 SVGAGI. The length of the CDR3 is 16 residues. CDR3 region: CASSHIAGLNTGELFF. The DNA for the CDR3 is TGTGCCAGCAGTCACATTGCCGGGTTAAACACCGGGGAGCTGTTTTTT.

This clonotype was found many times. The rearrangement links TRBV27 to TRBJ1-1; 8 bases map to TRBD1. The germline CDR1 and CDR2 sequences are MNHEY and SMNVEV (reference sequence). CDR3 length: 15 residues. J was trimmed by 2 bases and V by 6 bases; bases with no gene match: 8. The chain's CDR3 is CASSLSGTGNTEAFF. In DNA form, the CDR3 reads TGTGCCAGCAGCTTGTCCGGGACAGGTAACACTGAAGCTTTCTTT.

The chain couples TRBV5-6 to TRBJ2-3, with TRBD2 identical over 7 bases. The trim removed 3 bases at V and 2 bases at J, leaving 12 bases unmatched. Germline V gene data show CDR1 as SGHDT and CDR2 as YYEEEE. The CDR3 totals 17 residues. CDR3 coding DNA: TGTGCCAGCAGCTGGGGGGGGGGTCGCGCCCACACAGATACGCAGTATTTT. It codes for CASSWGGGRAHTDTQYF.

This clonotype has more than one count but fewer than ten. V usage is TRBV5-1 and J usage is TRBJ2-3, with TRBD2 matching over 8 bases. Unmatched junction bases numbered 17, after V lost 5 bases and J lost 0 bases. The germline gives CDR1 SGHRS, CDR2 YFSETQ. The CDR3 totals 19 residues. CDR3: CASRGLGSGGGTSTDTQYF. Written as DNA, the CDR3 is TGCGCCAGCAGGGGACTAGGAAGCGGAGGGGGGACTAGCACAGATACGCAGTATTTT.

This clonotype has only a few counts. V and J are TRBV4-1 and TRBJ2-3, with TRBD2 matching over 16 bases. CDR3 length: 17 residues. J gave up 6 bases and V 4 bases, and 7 bases lay outside the gene matches. CDR1 and CDR2 (germline): MGHRA, YSYEKL. In nucleotides, the CDR3 is TGCGCCAGCAGCCTCCCGGGACTAGCGGGGGGGTCGGATACGCAGTATTTT. It specifies CASSLPGLAGGSDTQYF.

This clonotype showed up many times. The chain employs TRBV6-5 and TRBJ2-2; a possible D gene is TRBD1 (5 bases). The CDR3 runs 17 residues. Germline CDR1 is MNHEY and CDR2 is SVGAGI. The V end lost 4 bases, the J end lost 0 bases, and 15 bases lay between the germline ends. The DNA for the CDR3 is TGTGCCAGCAGTTCACCAATGGACACCTCGAACACCGGGGAGCTGTTTTTT. Its translation is CASSSPMDTSNTGELFF.

The J gene is TRBJ2-2, the V gene TRBV30; the D gene is possibly TRBD1 (6 bases). This CDR3 spans 12 amino acids. Germline V gives CDR1 GTSNPN, CDR2 SVGIG (reference sequence). Trimming took off 2 bases at V and 11 bases at J, with 12 bases between the two ends. The CDR3 sequence is CAWSTGTPELFF. In DNA form, the CDR3 reads TGTGCCTGGAGTACCGGGACACCCGAGCTGTTTTTT.

The chain combines TRBV12-3 or TRBV12-4 with TRBJ2-1; 14 nucleotides align to TRBD2. The length of the CDR3 is 15 residues. V lost 6 bases, J lost 9 bases, and 7 bases stayed unmatched. The CDR3 coding sequence is TGTGCCAGCAGATCCGGGACTAGCGGGAGCGGTGAGCAGTTCTTC. Amino acids: CASRSGTSGSGEQFF.

This clonotype was observed a handful of times. The chain has TRBV4-1 and TRBJ1-1, with D possibly TRBD1 on 6 matching bases. There are 17 residues in the CDR3. Trimming took 0 bases from V and 1 from J, leaving 15 bases between them. Per germline, CDR1 MGHRA and CDR2 YSYEKL. CDR3 sequence reads: CASSQDWVGGGNTEAFF. The DNA for the CDR3 is TGCGCCAGCAGCCAAGATTGGGTAGGGGGTGGGAACACTGAAGCTTTCTTT.

This clonotype was picked up a small number of times. The chain carries TRBV20-1 and TRBJ2-5; D unclear. Germline loops: CDR1 DFQATT, CDR2 SNEGSKA (reference sequence). Trimming cost V 0 bases and J 1 base, with 9 bases left between them. The CDR3 is 14 amino acids. The CDR3 DNA sequence: TGCAGTGCTAGAGATGACACCGCCCAAGAGACCCAGTACTTC. It is translated as CSARDDTAQETQYF.

The chain employs TRBV5-6 and TRBJ1-4; D is uncertain. The V and J ends lost 4 bases and 7 bases respectively, with 8 bases between them. The CDR3 spans 12 residues. CDR1 and CDR2 (germline): SGHDT, YYEEEE. CDR3 sequence: CASSGASEKLFF. Written as DNA, the CDR3 is TGTGCCAGCAGCGGCGCCTCTGAAAAACTGTTTTTT.

The table lists this clonotype with a few counts. This rearrangement joins TRBV5-1 to TRBJ1-2; D is unresolved. Per germline, CDR1 SGHRS and CDR2 YFSETQ. V dropped 1 base and J dropped 8 bases, with 15 bases sitting between them. This CDR3 region has 14 residues. CDR3 in DNA: TGCGCCAGCAGCTTGACTGACATGGCTGGGGGCTACACCTTC. This translates into CASSLTDMAGGYTF.

This clonotype was seen only a few times. The chain is built from TRBV11-2 and TRBJ1-4, with D unresolved. The V gene's germline CDR1 is SGHAT and CDR2 FQNNGV. V lost 3 bases and J lost 8, with 7 bases in between. The CDR3 is 12 amino acids. CDR3 bases: TGTGCCAGCAGCTTCATACACGAAAAACTGTTTTTT. Translating gives CASSFIHEKLFF.